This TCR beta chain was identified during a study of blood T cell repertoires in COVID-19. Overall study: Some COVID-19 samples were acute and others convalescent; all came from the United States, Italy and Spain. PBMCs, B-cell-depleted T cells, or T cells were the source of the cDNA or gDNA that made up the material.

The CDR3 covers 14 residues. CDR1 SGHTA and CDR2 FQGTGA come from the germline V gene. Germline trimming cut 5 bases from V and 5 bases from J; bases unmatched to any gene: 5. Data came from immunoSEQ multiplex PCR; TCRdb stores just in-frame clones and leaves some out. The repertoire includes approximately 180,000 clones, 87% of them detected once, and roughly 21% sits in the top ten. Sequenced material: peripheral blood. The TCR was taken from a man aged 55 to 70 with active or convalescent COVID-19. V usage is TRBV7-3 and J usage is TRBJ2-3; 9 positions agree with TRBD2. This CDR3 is CASSRGGAIDTQYF. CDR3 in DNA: TGTGCCAGCAGCCGCGGGGGGGCCATAGATACGCAGTATTTT.